A selection of T cell receptor beta chains follows, all from one sample in a study of shared clonotypes between healthy human individuals. Assay used: immunoSEQ multiplex PCR; TCRdb lists only in-frame clones, some missing. The table shows roughly 550,000 clones, with nearly 97% occurring only once. The sequenced material came from naive CD8+ T cells sorted from blood. Every receptor here comes from a woman in her 30s in good health. Both conserved end residues are part of each CDR3. Each record gives: D gene, J gene, V gene, clone size, CDR3 DNA, CDR3 protein. A D gene is named only where the DNA matches it firmly. Expanded clones are given a class, and other clones once, few, many or no size at all.

D: TRBD2; J: TRBJ2-7; V: TRBV5-1; size: .; DNA: TGCGCCAGCAGCTTGGTTGCGGGAGGTAGCCACGAGCAGTACTTC; CDR3: CASSLVAGGSHEQYF
D: TRBD2; J: TRBJ2-5; V: TRBV28; size: .; DNA: TGTGCCAGCACCGTAGCGGGAGGAAGTTCTAGGGAGACCCAGTACTTC; CDR3: CASTVAGGSSRETQYF
D: .; J: TRBJ2-1; V: TRBV6-5; size: .; DNA: TGTGCCAGCAGACAGACTACCGTCAATGAGCAGTTCTTC; CDR3: CASRQTTVNEQFF
D: .; J: TRBJ2-1; V: TRBV15; size: .; DNA: TGTGCCACCAGCAGCCCCTTAAGGGGGAACTCTTTCGATGAGCAGTTCTTC; CDR3: CATSSPLRGNSFDEQFF
D: .; J: TRBJ1-1; V: TRBV10-3; size: .; DNA: TGTGCCACCCGCCCAGATGGTTCTGTGGGCACTGAAGCTTTCTTT; CDR3: CATRPDGSVGTEAFF
D: TRBD1; J: TRBJ2-7; V: TRBV28; size: .; DNA: TGTGCCAGCAGTTTTCCCCTCCGACAGGGGCGGAATGAGCAGTACTTC; CDR3: CASSFPLRQGRNEQYF
D: TRBD2; J: TRBJ2-7; V: TRBV5-1; size: once; DNA: TGCGCCAGCAGATGGACTAGCGGGGGCACCTACGAGCAGTACTTC; CDR3: CASRWTSGGTYEQYF
D: TRBD2; J: TRBJ2-1; V: TRBV9; size: .; DNA: TGTGCCAGCAGCTTGACTAGCGGGAGGGTTAACAATGAGCAGTTCTTC; CDR3: CASSLTSGRVNNEQFF
D: .; J: TRBJ2-1; V: TRBV6-5; size: .; DNA: TGTGCCAGCAGTTACTCGAACTACGGGCGGCGCAATGAGCAGTTCTTC; CDR3: CASSYSNYGRRNEQFF
D: .; J: TRBJ2-7; V: TRBV13; size: .; DNA: TGTGCCAGCAGCTTAGCGTCAGGGACTTACGAGCAGTACTTC; CDR3: CASSLASGTYEQYF
D: .; J: TRBJ2-1; V: TRBV7-2; size: .; DNA: TGTGCCAGCAGCTCCCGGGAGAGTTGGGATGAGCAGTTCTTC; CDR3: CASSSRESWDEQFF
D: .; J: TRBJ2-7; V: TRBV6-1; size: .; DNA: TGTGCCAGCAGTCCAGGGGGGAGCGAGCAGTACTTC; CDR3: CASSPGGSEQYF
D: .; J: TRBJ2-7; V: TRBV28; size: .; DNA: TGTGCCAGCAGTTCCCAGGTCTCCATCTCCTACGAGCAGTACTTC; CDR3: CASSSQVSISYEQYF
D: .; J: TRBJ2-7; V: TRBV27; size: .; DNA: TGTGCCAGCAGTTTACGTGGGGCCGGAATTGCCTACGAGCAGTACTTC; CDR3: CASSLRGAGIAYEQYF
D: .; J: TRBJ2-7; V: TRBV19; size: .; DNA: TGTGCCAGTAGAGCCACACTAGATCCGGGCGAGCAGTACTTC; CDR3: CASRATLDPGEQYF
D: .; J: TRBJ1-3; V: TRBV5-8; size: .; DNA: TGTGCCAGCAGCTACTCTGGAAACACCATATATTTT; CDR3: CASSYSGNTIYF
D: .; J: TRBJ2-3; V: TRBV7-9; size: .; DNA: TGTGCCAGCAGGGAGGTGGATACGCAGTATTTT; CDR3: CASREVDTQYF
D: TRBD1; J: TRBJ2-7; V: TRBV11-2; size: .; DNA: TGTGCCAGCGGAACCGGGACAGGGTCCTACGAGCAGTACTTC; CDR3: CASGTGTGSYEQYF
D: TRBD1; J: TRBJ2-7; V: TRBV2; size: .; DNA: TGTGCCAGCAGTGAAGCGACAGGGAAAAGCTACGAGCAGTACTTC; CDR3: CASSEATGKSYEQYF
D: .; J: TRBJ2-2; V: TRBV5-4; size: .; DNA: TGTGCCAGCAGCCAGGGACAGAACACCGGGGAGCTGTTTTTT; CDR3: CASSQGQNTGELFF
D: .; J: TRBJ2-7; V: TRBV7-9; size: .; DNA: TGTGCCAGCAGCTTAGAGGGACTCCGCTTTGAGCAGTACTTC; CDR3: CASSLEGLRFEQYF
D: .; J: TRBJ2-1; V: TRBV5-1; size: .; DNA: TGCGCCAGCAAAATCCTTCCTAGTAATGAGCAGTTCTTC; CDR3: CASKILPSNEQFF
D: .; J: TRBJ2-1; V: TRBV5-4; size: .; DNA: TGTGCCAGCAGCTTGGTCTCAGGGTCCAATGAGCAGTTCTTC; CDR3: CASSLVSGSNEQFF
D: .; J: TRBJ2-3; V: TRBV7-9; size: .; DNA: TGTGCCAGCAGCTTAGGTACTGATACGCAGTATTTT; CDR3: CASSLGTDTQYF
D: .; J: TRBJ1-1; V: TRBV27; size: .; DNA: TGTGCCAGCAGTTCAGGGAAGGGCTCCATGAACACTGAAGCTTTCTTT; CDR3: CASSSGKGSMNTEAFF
D: TRBD2; J: TRBJ2-2; V: TRBV28; size: .; DNA: TGTGCCAGCAGTTCAGAGCGGGAGGTGTACACCGGGGAGCTGTTTTTT; CDR3: CASSSEREVYTGELFF
D: .; J: TRBJ1-2; V: TRBV6-1; size: .; DNA: TGTGCCAGCGGCGACTTCCTCAACTATGGCTACACCTTC; CDR3: CASGDFLNYGYTF
D: .; J: TRBJ2-5; V: TRBV7-8; size: once; DNA: TGTGCCAGCAGCTTAGATCGGGGGGCGGAGGAGACCCAGTACTTC; CDR3: CASSLDRGAEETQYF
D: .; J: TRBJ1-5; V: TRBV28; size: .; DNA: TGTGCCAGCAGGGCGGGGGTACGGAGCAATCAGCCCCAGCATTTT; CDR3: CASRAGVRSNQPQHF
D: .; J: TRBJ2-7; V: TRBV11-1; size: .; DNA: TGTGCCAGCAGCTTCTTTGGGGGAGGTCGCTACGAGCAGTACTTC; CDR3: CASSFFGGGRYEQYF
D: TRBD2; J: TRBJ2-1; V: TRBV11-2; size: .; DNA: TGTGCCAGCAGCATCACGGGGGGCTCCTACAATGAGCAGTTCTTC; CDR3: CASSITGGSYNEQFF
D: TRBD2; J: TRBJ2-1; V: TRBV14; size: once; DNA: TGTGCCAGCAGCTGGGGGGGAGGCGGCCTCTCCTACAATGAGCAGTTCTTC; CDR3: CASSWGGGGLSYNEQFF
D: .; J: TRBJ1-2; V: TRBV5-4; size: .; DNA: TGTGCCAGCAGCTTGGAATTGACAGGATATGGCTACACCTTC; CDR3: CASSLELTGYGYTF
D: TRBD2; J: TRBJ2-3; V: TRBV5-1; size: .; DNA: TGCGCCAGCAGCTCCAACCCCTCTATGGGACTAGCGGGAGCAAACACAGATACGCAGTATTTT; CDR3: CASSSNPSMGLAGANTDTQYF
D: .; J: TRBJ1-2; V: TRBV6-6; size: .; DNA: TGTGCCAGCAGTTACGCGGGGGCTCTGGATGGCTACACCTTC; CDR3: CASSYAGALDGYTF
D: TRBD1; J: TRBJ1-1; V: TRBV7-9; size: .; DNA: TGTGCCAGCAGCACCCGGACAGGGGTCACTGAAGCTTTCTTT; CDR3: CASSTRTGVTEAFF
D: TRBD1; J: TRBJ2-1; V: TRBV7-8; size: .; DNA: TGTGCCAGCAGCTTGCGACAGGGGGCGGTAGGCACCTACAATGAGCAGTTCTTC; CDR3: CASSLRQGAVGTYNEQFF